The clone carrying this T cell receptor (beta chain) was detected many times. The length of the CDR3 is 15 residues. V was clipped by 5 bases and J by 1 base; unmatched bases: 5. This entry is derived from a study of T-cell reconstitution after alpha-beta-depleted transplantation in children. Unique molecular identifiers featured in how the TCRbeta library was prepared. TCRdb fed the PCR reads into MiXCR, producing one record per CDR3 protein. The sample lists hundreds of thousands of distinct CDR3 sequences; roughly 15% were seen once. This TCR was recovered from a human donor who donated a stem cell graft to a child with acute myeloid leukemia. V usage is TRBV12-3 or TRBV12-4 and J usage is TRBJ2-1; 7 bases align to TRBD1. Source: PBMCs from the stem cell graft donor, taken from the stem cell graft. The CDR3 loop reads CASSQPGGSYNEQFF. For the CDR3, the DNA is TGTGCCAGCAGTCAGCCAGGGGGTTCCTACAATGAGCAGTTCTTC.